This T cell receptor (beta chain) is from a study of metastatic and nonmetastatic thyroid tumors. Study at large: For malignant and benign thyroid patients, tumor or nodule tissue and blood were the sources whose repertoires were compared.

Per the original methods: Researchers built a distant-metastasis classifier for papillary thyroid cancer that drew on CDR3 differences across clinicopathological groups. Through MiXCR, TCRdb re-clonotyped the PCR reads. These V and J calls rely on TCRdb rather than the paper's analysis. This sample has around 27,000 clones, with more than 12% found just once. Sample share makes this clone medium-sized (0.01 to 0.1%). Its antigen is undetermined. V lost 6 bases and J lost 8; bases outside the gene matches: 20. This CDR3 is 17 amino acids long. CDR1 is MNHNS and CDR2 is SASEGT in the germline V gene. No treatment had been given to any patient before thyroid surgery. Points from the study as a whole: According to reports, the diversity of TCR beta was significantly higher in malignant thyroid tumors than in benign nodules, and this held in both blood and tumor samples.

V and J are TRBV6-1 and TRBJ1-2, with TRBD1 matching over 8 bases. This sequence originates from a female donor with papillary thyroid cancer or a benign thyroid nodule (not recorded which). Some clones in this sample may be carry-over from other donors' samples. Material: blood. CDR3 sequence (DNA): TGTGCCAGCAGAGCGGCGGCCAAGGGGACAGGCCTTCGGGGCTACACCTTC. Translation gives CASRAAAKGTGLRGYTF.